A single sample gave rise to the 9 T cell receptor beta chains below, sequenced in a study of blood T cells in healthy people across ages. Alongside a J-beta primer mix, a sample-barcoded 5' primer served in a second PCR lasting roughly 7 to 11 cycles. Each CDR3 protein gets one entry after TCRdb re-called the 5' RACE reads with MiXCR. This table has 1.5 million or so distinct CDR3 sequences, 42% appearing once. Specimen: blood. The receptors were sampled from a young woman in good health.

The rearrangement links TRBV6-1 to TRBJ1-4; D is possibly TRBD1 (6 bases). Germline CDR1 MNHNS, CDR2 SASEGT. The CDR3 extends over 19 amino acids. V dropped 6 bases and J dropped 0 bases, with 23 bases sitting between them. DNA of the CDR3: TGTGCCAGCAGCCCAAGGGGGGGGCGAAATCTTGCAACTAATGAAAAACTGTTTTTT. Translated, it gives CASSPRGGRNLATNEKLFF.

This clonotype has just a few counts. This rearrangement joins TRBV5-1 to TRBJ1-4; no definite D call. The CDR3 is made up of 15 amino acids. CDR1 is SGHRS and CDR2 is YFSETQ in the germline V gene. V was cut by 4 bases and J by 3 bases, with 13 bases left in between. CDR3 region: CASSPSRAANEKLFF. For the CDR3, the DNA is TGCGCCAGCAGCCCGTCGAGGGCGGCTAATGAAAAACTGTTTTTT.

V and J are TRBV19 and TRBJ2-1; tentative D call: TRBD2 (5 bases). V dropped 6 bases and J dropped 4 bases, with 13 bases sitting between them. The CDR3 loop spans 14 amino acids. The germline V gene has CDR1 LNHDA and CDR2 SQIVND (reference sequence). CDR3 sequence: CASSRTLEYNEQFF. CDR3 DNA: TGTGCCAGTAGCCGGACTCTTGAGTACAATGAGCAGTTCTTC.

The table lists this clonotype with many counts. The chain employs TRBV27 and TRBJ2-3, with a tentative D call TRBD2 (5 bases). Deletions cut 4 bases from V and 1 base from J, with 6 bases between. This CDR3 contains 13 residues. The germline V gene encodes CDR1 MNHEY and CDR2 SMNVEV (reference sequence). The CDR3 DNA reads TGTGCCAGCAGTTCGAGGGGCACAGATACGCAGTATTTT. Translating it yields CASSSRGTDTQYF.

The chain links TRBV29-1 to TRBJ2-5, with 7 bases aligning to TRBD2. CDR1 SQVTM and CDR2 ANQGSEA come from the germline V gene. This CDR3 is built from 13 residues. After removal of 8 bases from V and 0 bases from J, the junction contained 6 bases not matched to a gene. CDR3 residues: CSSTSVYQETQYF. The CDR3 DNA reads TGCAGCTCCACTAGCGTTTACCAAGAGACCCAGTACTTC.

The chain combines TRBV10-3 with TRBJ2-2; D may match TRBD1 or TRBD2 (6 bases each). Germline values: CDR1 ENHRY, CDR2 SYGVKD. Trimming cost V 4 bases and J 4 bases, with 13 bases left between them. This CDR3 comprises 15 residues. The CDR3 DNA reads TGTGCCATCAGTGTTTCGAGGGGGGCCACCGGGGAGCTGTTTTTT. It specifies CAISVSRGATGELFF.

This clonotype was found a few times. The CDR3 loop is CASSPSAGDYYNEQFF. Written as DNA, the CDR3 is TGTGCCAGCAGTCCCTCAGCGGGAGATTACTACAATGAGCAGTTCTTC. V gene TRBV27 combines with J gene TRBJ2-1; TRBD2 matches at 8 bases. With 5 bases clipped from V and 3 bases from J, the junction kept 9 bases outside the gene matches. The V gene's germline CDR1 is MNHEY and CDR2 SMNVEV (reference sequence). The CDR3 is 16 amino acids.

The V and J genes are TRBV4-1 and TRBJ2-1; the match to TRBD1 covers 10 bases. The J call is in doubt because the DNA end fits TRBJ2-7 better. Germline CDR1 and CDR2: MGHRA and YSYEKL. The CDR3 has 15 residues. The CDR3: CASSPGTGDYNEQYF. Here the CDR3 DNA reads TGCGCCAGCAGCCCCGGGACAGGGGATTACAATGAGCAGTACTTC.

Only a few counts were recorded for this clonotype. The chain joins TRBV2 to TRBJ2-1; D call uncertain. Germline lookup yields CDR1 SNHLY and CDR2 FYNNEI. The ends were cut back, 3 bases at V and 2 bases at J, with 8 bases in the middle. The CDR3 has 14 amino acids. The CDR3 nucleotides read TGTGCCAGCAGTGAGAGGCGTACCTACAATGAGCAGTTCTTC. This gives the protein CASSERRTYNEQFF.